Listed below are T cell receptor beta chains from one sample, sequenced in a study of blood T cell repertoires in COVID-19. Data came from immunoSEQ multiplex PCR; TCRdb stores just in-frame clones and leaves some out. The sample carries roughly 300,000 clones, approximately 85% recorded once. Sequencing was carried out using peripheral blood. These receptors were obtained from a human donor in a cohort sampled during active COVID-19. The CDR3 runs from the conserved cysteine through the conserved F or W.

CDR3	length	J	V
CASSMIAGGTDTQYF	15	TRBJ2-3	TRBV7-2
CASSSTGGGTEAFF	14	TRBJ1-1	TRBV7-3
CATLQGLSEKLFF	13	TRBJ1-4	TRBV28
CATTRQGQVLNEQFF	15	TRBJ2-1	TRBV2
CASSWTGVSSYEQYF	15	TRBJ2-7	TRBV27
CASRSPGQGNGYTF	14	TRBJ1-2	TRBV19
CSATPGLAGGTGELFF	16	TRBJ2-2	TRBV29-1
CASSLTKSGGALGETQYF	18	TRBJ2-5	TRBV5-1
CATSGEGQGARTGELFF	17	TRBJ2-2	TRBV24-1
CASSLVVTGEGGTEAFF	17	TRBJ1-1	TRBV5-1
CASSEFTGGGVFDTQYF	17	TRBJ2-3	TRBV6-1
CSAGNREYEQYF	12	TRBJ2-7	TRBV29-1
CASSLSVSGELFF	13	TRBJ2-2	TRBV5-1
CATSDRGGASTEAFF	15	TRBJ1-1	TRBV24-1
CASSQRGGSYNEQFF	15	TRBJ2-1	TRBV6-5
CASSFQGAGETQYF	14	TRBJ2-5	TRBV7-2
CASSLGLAGGADTQYF	16	TRBJ2-3	TRBV7-6
CASKRGDSQPQHF	13	TRBJ1-5	TRBV7-9
CASSLAGQYYNEQFF	15	TRBJ2-1	TRBV7-6
CASSKWEGGNTEAFF	15	TRBJ1-1	TRBV21-1
CAIKEDRGNQPQHF	14	TRBJ1-5	TRBV2
CASSLEPLYNEQFF	14	TRBJ2-1	TRBV7-2
CASSATGVGGYTF	13	TRBJ1-2	TRBV9
CASSSNRVPGELFF	14	TRBJ2-2	TRBV19
CASSFRVSSGYTF	13	TRBJ1-2	TRBV12-3/TRBV12-4
CASSAGQGNYGYTF	14	TRBJ1-2	TRBV19
CASPYRGLGNQPQHF	15	TRBJ1-5	TRBV2
CASSPGQGIDGYTF	14	TRBJ1-2	TRBV25-1
CASSDTSVPHGELFF	15	TRBJ1-4	TRBV5-4